This passage covers 27 T cell receptor beta chains from one sample sequenced in a study of radiation and T cells in renal cell carcinoma. TCRdb keeps only in-frame clones here, not all; method: immunoSEQ multiplex PCR. The data contain roughly 100,000 clones, roughly 88% of them singletons. Time point given: blood 4 weeks post-SBRT, at nephrectomy. As to treatment: 15 Gy SBRT to primary tumor, nephrectomy 4 weeks later. Sequenced here: blood, sampled from a patient whose treatment included radiotherapy and nephrectomy. The receptor set was obtained from a man aged 60 to 69 with renal cell carcinoma.

The chain links TRBV2 to TRBJ2-7, with 12 bases lining up with TRBD2. The CDR3 extends over 15 amino acids. The V gene's germline CDR1 is SNHLY and CDR2 FYNNEI. The V segment lost 6 bases and the J segment 4 bases; nucleotides outside the gene matches: 7. The CDR3 DNA sequence: TGTGCCAGCAGCCCCGCAGGGACTAGCGGGTACGAGCAGTACTTC. It specifies CASSPAGTSGYEQYF. Based on the CDR3 plus reference TRBV2 and TRBJ2-7, the full variable domain is EPEVTQTPSHQVTQMGQEVILRCVPISNHLYFYWYRQILGQKVEFLVSFYNNEISEKSEIFDDQFSVERPDGSNFTLKIRSTKLEDSAMYFCASSPAGTSGYEQYFGPGTRLTVT.

This clone was counted many times. The chain joins TRBV6-1 to TRBJ2-1; TRBD1 might be the D (7 bases). CDR3 size: 15 residues. From germline, CDR1 is MNHNS and CDR2 SASEGT. V dropped 5 bases and J dropped 4 bases, with 15 bases sitting between them. CDR3 region: CASSPGGGVYNEQFF. The CDR3 nucleotides read TGTGCCAGCAGTCCCGGAGGGGGCGTGTACAATGAGCAGTTCTTC.

This chain links TRBV7-2 with TRBJ2-3, with 8 bases identical to TRBD2. CDR1 SGHTA and CDR2 FQGNSA come from the germline V gene. With 5 bases clipped from V and 3 bases from J, the junction kept 10 bases outside the gene matches. The length of the CDR3 is 16 residues. The CDR3 loop reads CASSRLGSGITDTQYF. The CDR3 DNA is TGTGCCAGCAGCCGCCTTGGTAGCGGGATTACAGATACGCAGTATTTT.

This chain uses TRBV7-2 with TRBJ2-5, with 7 bases identical to TRBD2. Per the germline V gene, CDR1 is SGHTA and CDR2 is FQGNSA. The V gene end was trimmed by 4 bases and the J gene end by 4 bases; junction bases not matched to a gene: 9. There are 15 residues in the CDR3. The chain's CDR3 is CASSSGQIAGETQYF. DNA of the CDR3: TGTGCCAGCAGCTCAGGCCAAATAGCGGGAGAGACCCAGTACTTC.

The rearrangement uses TRBV20-1 and TRBJ2-7; D not resolved. This CDR3 spans 10 amino acids. V was trimmed by 4 bases and J by 5 bases, leaving 6 bases between them. Germline V gene sequence: CDR1 DFQATT, CDR2 SNEGSKA (reference sequence). The CDR3 loop reads CSANDHEQYF. In DNA, the CDR3 is TGCAGTGCTAATGACCACGAGCAGTACTTC.

This clone occurred once. The chain employs TRBV21-1 and TRBJ1-5; the DNA was not used to check the table's D call, TRBD1. TRBV21-1 is assigned pseudogene status. The CDR3 loop spans 14 amino acids. Here the CDR3 DNA reads TGTGCCAGCAGCAAAGTAACAGGGGATCAGCCCCAGCATTTT. Translation gives CASSKVTGDQPQHF.

This clone was seen only a few times. CDR3 protein: CAWSGKRNTEAFF. CDR3 coding DNA: TGTGCCTGGAGTGGAAAAAGGAACACTGAAGCTTTCTTT. The V gene is TRBV30, the J gene TRBJ1-1; D unresolved. Looked up from germline, CDR1 is GTSNPN and CDR2 is SVGIG (reference sequence). CDR3 length: 13 residues. V was shortened by 1 base and J by 1 base, with 7 bases between the two germline ends. Looking up the rest from reference TRBV30 and TRBJ1-1 gives the full variable domain: SQTIHQWPATLVQPVGSPLSLECTVEGTSNPNLYWYRQAAGRGLQLLFYSVGIGQISSEVPQNLSASRPQDRQFILSSKKLLLSDSGFYLCAWSGKRNTEAFFGQGTRLTVV.

The genes are TRBV5-4 and TRBJ2-3, with no clear D. Trimming removed 3 bases from V and 1 base from J, with 6 bases in between. The CDR3 extends over 13 amino acids. The germline CDR1 and CDR2 sequences are SGHNT and YYREEE (reference sequence). CDR3 residues: CASSSQGTDTQYF. Here the CDR3 DNA reads TGTGCCAGCAGCTCTCAGGGCACAGATACGCAGTATTTT.

This chain connects TRBV27 to TRBJ2-7; D call uncertain. The V end lost 9 bases, the J end lost 2 bases, and 14 bases lay between the germline ends. The CDR3 is made up of 13 amino acids. Per germline, CDR1 MNHEY and CDR2 SMNVEV (reference sequence). The CDR3 DNA reads TGTGCCAGTGGACCCCCCAGCCCCTACGAGCAGTACTTC. This codes for CASGPPSPYEQYF.

This chain links TRBV6-1 with TRBJ1-6; D remains unclear. V lost 5 bases to trimming and J lost 4 bases, with 9 bases between them. CDR3 size: 14 residues. Per the germline V gene, CDR1 is MNHNS and CDR2 is SASEGT. This CDR3 is CASSQPAYNSPLHF. For the CDR3, the DNA is TGTGCCAGCAGTCAGCCAGCTTATAATTCACCCCTCCACTTT.

This clone was seen a handful of times. The CDR3 region is CASSIGLAGVSTGELFF. CDR3 DNA: TGTGCCAGTAGTATAGGACTAGCGGGAGTTTCGACCGGGGAGCTGTTTTTT. The chain has TRBV19 and TRBJ2-2; 12 bases match TRBD2. CDR1 LNHDA and CDR2 SQIVND come from the germline V gene (reference sequence). The ends lost 1 base at V and 5 bases at J; junction bases unmatched: 5. This CDR3 is built from 17 residues. Together with reference TRBV19 and TRBJ2-2, the CDR3 gives the full variable domain: DGGITQSPKYLFRKEGQNVTLSCEQNLNHDAMYWYRQDPGQGLRLIYYSQIVNDFQKGDIAEGYSVSREKKESFPLTVTSAQKNPTAFYLCASSIGLAGVSTGELFFGEGSRLTVL.

V usage is TRBV29-1 and J usage is TRBJ1-1; 11 bases match TRBD1. The J segment lost 4 bases and the V segment lost 6 bases, leaving 7 bases of the junction unmatched. The CDR3 is made up of 14 amino acids. Germline V gives CDR1 SQVTM, CDR2 ANQGSEA. DNA for the CDR3: TGCAGCGTGAGGACAGGGGGCGCGGTCACTGAAGCTTTCTTT. Amino acids: CSVRTGGAVTEAFF.

The chain has TRBV7-9 and TRBJ1-2; D gene ambiguous. V shed 5 bases and J shed 4 bases, with 29 bases lying between them. The germline gives CDR1 SEHNR, CDR2 FQNEAQ (reference sequence). The CDR3 consists of 19 residues. The CDR3 bases are TGTGCCAGCAGCGTTGGTGTTTTCGGCTATGAGGACCATCCCTATGGCTACACCTTC. This sequence encodes CASSVGVFGYEDHPYGYTF.

This rearrangement joins TRBV5-1 to TRBJ2-3, with D tentatively TRBD1 or TRBD2 (5 bases each). The V end was cut by 4 bases, the J end by 0 bases, with 21 bases between. Germline lookup yields CDR1 SGHRS and CDR2 YFSETQ. The CDR3 extends over 18 amino acids. The CDR3 loop reads CASSPGRWVTASTDTQYF. As DNA, the CDR3 is TGCGCCAGCAGCCCGGGACGCTGGGTCACTGCTAGCACAGATACGCAGTATTTT.

This chain links TRBV7-2 with TRBJ2-7, with 11 bases aligning to TRBD2. CDR1 and CDR2 from the germline V gene are SGHTA and FQGNSA. The junction had 8 bases not matched to a gene; V was cut back by 4 bases and J by 0 bases. There are 17 residues in the CDR3. The CDR3 region is CASSSSTSGVRSYEQYF. The DNA of the CDR3 is TGTGCCAGCAGCTCCTCGACTAGCGGGGTTCGCTCCTACGAGCAGTACTTC.

The V call is TRBV13, the J call TRBJ2-3; no reliable D call. Germline V gene lookup returns CDR1 PRHDT and CDR2 FYEKMQ (reference sequence). The CDR3 covers 13 residues. The ends were cut back, 1 base at V and 1 base at J, with 3 bases in the middle. The CDR3 DNA reads as TGTGCCAGCAGCTTAGAAGGCACAGATACGCAGTATTTT. This codes for CASSLEGTDTQYF.

J is TRBJ1-1 and V is TRBV18; D gene uncertain. This CDR3 spans 12 amino acids. Germline V gene sequence: CDR1 KGHSH, CDR2 LQKENI. V gave up 2 bases and J gave up 1 base, with 2 bases separating them. The CDR3 protein is CASSPKNTEAFF. CDR3 coding DNA: TGTGCCAGCTCACCAAAGAACACTGAAGCTTTCTTT. Based on the CDR3 plus reference TRBV18 and TRBJ1-1, the full variable domain is NAGVMQNPRHLVRRRGQEARLRCSPMKGHSHVYWYRQLPEEGLKFMVYLQKENIIDESGMPKERFSAEFPKEGPSILRIQQVVRGDSAAYFCASSPKNTEAFFGQGTRLTVV.

The CDR3 protein is CASSLRTGSYYGYTF. The CDR3 nucleotides read TGTGCCAGCAGCTTACGGACAGGGAGCTACTATGGCTACACCTTC. The rearrangement links TRBV5-6 to TRBJ1-2, with 8 bases fitting TRBD1. Germline CDR1 is SGHDT and CDR2 is YYEEEE. The V gene end was trimmed by 2 bases and the J gene end by 3 bases; junction bases not matched to a gene: 6. The CDR3 spans 15 residues.

This clone came up many times. V usage is TRBV6-6 and J usage is TRBJ2-5; D could derive from TRBD1 or TRBD2 (6 bases each). Trimming took off 2 bases at V and 0 bases at J, with 10 bases between the two ends. In germline, CDR1 is MNHNY, CDR2 SVGAGI (reference sequence). CDR3 length equals 15 residues. CDR3 amino acids: CASSYTGRNQETQYF. The CDR3 DNA reads as TGTGCCAGCAGTTACACAGGGAGGAACCAAGAGACCCAGTACTTC.

The V and J genes are TRBV4-3 and TRBJ2-2; the match to TRBD2 covers 10 bases. V lost 1 base, J lost 6 bases, and 5 bases stayed unmatched. Germline values: CDR1 LGHNA, CDR2 YSLEER. The CDR3 totals 16 residues. This chain's CDR3 is CASSQVGLAGAGELFF. CDR3 coding DNA: TGCGCCAGCAGCCAAGTGGGTCTAGCGGGAGCCGGGGAGCTGTTTTTT.

The J gene is TRBJ2-2, the V gene TRBV4-3; 7 bases are a match to TRBD2. Per the germline V gene, CDR1 is LGHNA and CDR2 is YSLEER. CDR3 length: 16 residues. After removal of 4 bases from V and 6 bases from J, the junction contained 11 bases not matched to a gene. In DNA, the CDR3 is TGCGCCAGCAGCCTACGGGGGGAGCGGGTGGCCGGGGAGCTGTTTTTT. Residues: CASSLRGERVAGELFF.

This chain links TRBV5-1 with TRBJ1-2, with D perhaps TRBD1 (5 bases). Germline lookup yields CDR1 SGHRS and CDR2 YFSETQ. The CDR3 runs 14 residues. V was trimmed by 0 bases and J by 4 bases, leaving 10 bases between them. The DNA of the CDR3 is TGCGCCAGCAGCTTGGCAGGGCTTGTCTATGGCTACACCTTC. As protein: CASSLAGLVYGYTF. Together with reference TRBV5-1 and TRBJ1-2, the CDR3 gives the full variable domain: KAGVTQTPRYLIKTRGQQVTLSCSPISGHRSVSWYQQTPGQGLQFLFEYFSETQRNKGNFPGRFSGRQFSNSRSEMNVSTLELGDSALYLCASSLAGLVYGYTFGSGTRLTVV.

The chain joins TRBV27 to TRBJ2-7; 11 nucleotides line up with TRBD1. Per germline, CDR1 MNHEY and CDR2 SMNVEV (reference sequence). V lost 0 bases and J lost 6; bases outside the gene matches: 7. The CDR3 contains 16 residues. The CDR3 protein is CASSLSSDRGLIEQYF. The CDR3 DNA reads as TGTGCCAGCAGTTTATCGTCGGACAGGGGGCTTATCGAGCAGTACTTC.

This sequence joins TRBV5-4 and TRBJ2-1, with TRBD2 as a possible D gene (5 bases). Trimming pared 4 bases from V and 5 bases from J, leaving 10 bases between. The germline gives CDR1 SGHNT, CDR2 YYREEE (reference sequence). This CDR3 region has 13 residues. Written as DNA, the CDR3 is TGTGCCAGCAGCGCCGAGACTAACAATGAGCAGTTCTTC. Amino acid sequence: CASSAETNNEQFF.

The chain is built from TRBV7-8 and TRBJ1-2; the D gene is possibly TRBD1 (6 bases). The V gene's germline CDR1 is SGHVS and CDR2 FQNEAQ. V was trimmed by 5 bases and J by 4 bases, leaving 17 bases between them. The length of the CDR3 is 15 residues. CDR3 protein: CASSRDLRTVYGYTF. CDR3 DNA: TGTGCCAGCAGCCGCGACCTTCGGACAGTCTATGGCTACACCTTC.

The chain has TRBV10-3 and TRBJ1-1; D is ambiguous. Germline CDR1 ENHRY, CDR2 SYGVKD. V lost 10 bases to trimming and J lost 3 bases, with 15 bases between them. CDR3 length equals 13 residues. The chain's CDR3 is CATREKWDTEAFF. CDR3 bases: TGTGCCACCCGAGAGAAATGGGACACTGAAGCTTTCTTT.

V is TRBV7-9 and J is TRBJ2-7, with D perhaps given as TRBD1 or TRBD2 (6 bases each). The germline gives CDR1 SEHNR, CDR2 FQNEAQ (reference sequence). This CDR3 spans 14 amino acids. V lost 9 bases and J lost 0, with 15 bases in between. The CDR3 loop reads CASSRGDYSYEQYF. CDR3 in DNA: TGTGCCAGTTCTAGGGGGGATTACTCCTACGAGCAGTACTTC.